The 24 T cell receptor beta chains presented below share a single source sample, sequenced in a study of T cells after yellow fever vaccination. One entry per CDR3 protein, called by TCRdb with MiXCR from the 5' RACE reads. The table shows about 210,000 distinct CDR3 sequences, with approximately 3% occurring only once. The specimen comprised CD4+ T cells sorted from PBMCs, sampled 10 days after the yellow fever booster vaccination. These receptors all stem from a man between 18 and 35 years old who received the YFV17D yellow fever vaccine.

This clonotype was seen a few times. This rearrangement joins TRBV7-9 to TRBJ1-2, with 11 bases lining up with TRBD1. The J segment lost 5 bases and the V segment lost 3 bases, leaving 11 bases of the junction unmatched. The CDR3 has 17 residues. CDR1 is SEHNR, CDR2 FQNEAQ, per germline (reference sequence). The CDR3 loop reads CASSLARTGGAGYGYTF. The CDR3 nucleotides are TGTGCCAGCAGCTTGGCCAGGACAGGGGGCGCGGGGTATGGCTACACCTTC.

The DNA for the CDR3 is TGTGCCATGGGCAGGAAAGCAGATACGCAGTATTTT. It codes for CAMGRKADTQYF. V and J are TRBV10-3 and TRBJ2-3; D unclear. CDR3 length equals 12 residues. Per germline, CDR1 ENHRY and CDR2 SYGVKD. V gave up 9 bases and J gave up 4 bases, with 11 bases separating them.

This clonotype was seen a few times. The CDR3 spells CASSEGTGGETQYF. The CDR3 region has the DNA TGTGCCAGCAGTGAAGGGACAGGGGGAGAGACCCAGTACTTC. The chain links TRBV2 to TRBJ2-5; 10 positions agree with TRBD1. Germline V gives CDR1 SNHLY, CDR2 FYNNEI. V lost 1 base, J lost 4 bases, and 0 bases stayed unmatched. The CDR3 runs to 14 residues.

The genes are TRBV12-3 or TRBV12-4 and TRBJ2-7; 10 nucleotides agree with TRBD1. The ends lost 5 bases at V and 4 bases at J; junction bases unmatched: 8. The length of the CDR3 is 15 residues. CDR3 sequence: CASSPGQGERYEQYV. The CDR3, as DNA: TGTGCCAGCAGTCCAGGACAGGGGGAAAGGTACGAGCAGTACGTC.

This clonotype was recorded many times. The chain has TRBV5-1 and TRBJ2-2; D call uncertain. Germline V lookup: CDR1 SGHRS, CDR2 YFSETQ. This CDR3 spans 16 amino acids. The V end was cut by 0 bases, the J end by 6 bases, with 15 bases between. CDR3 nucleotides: TGCGCCAGCAGCTTGGCCAAAGTAGGCGTCCCCGGGGAGCTGTTTTTT. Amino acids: CASSLAKVGVPGELFF.

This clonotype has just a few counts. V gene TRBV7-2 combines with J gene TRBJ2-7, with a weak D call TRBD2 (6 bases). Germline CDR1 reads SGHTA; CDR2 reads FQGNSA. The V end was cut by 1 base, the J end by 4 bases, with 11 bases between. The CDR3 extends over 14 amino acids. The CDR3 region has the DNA TGTGCCAGCAGCTTAGAAAAGGGGAGGTACGAGCAGTACTTC. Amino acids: CASSLEKGRYEQYF. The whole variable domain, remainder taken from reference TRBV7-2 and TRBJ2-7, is GAGVSQSPSNKVTEKGKDVELRCDPISGHTALYWYRQSLGQGLEFLIYFQGNSAPDKSGLPSDRFSAERTGGSVSTLTIQRTQQEDSAVYLCASSLEKGRYEQYFGPGTRLTVT.

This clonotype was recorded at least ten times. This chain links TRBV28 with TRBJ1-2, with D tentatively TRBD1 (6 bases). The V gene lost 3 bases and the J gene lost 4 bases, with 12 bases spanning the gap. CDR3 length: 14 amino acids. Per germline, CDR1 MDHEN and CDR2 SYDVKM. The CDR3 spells CASSLQGRPYGYTF. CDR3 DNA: TGTGCCAGCAGTTTGCAGGGGCGGCCCTATGGCTACACCTTC.

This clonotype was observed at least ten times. In DNA form, the CDR3 reads TGTGCCATCGCGGGGGCACTCCGTACAGATACGCAGTATTTT. Protein product: CAIAGALRTDTQYF. This chain joins TRBV10-3 and TRBJ2-3; a weak D match, TRBD2 (7 bases). This CDR3 spans 14 amino acids. V lost 8 bases and J lost 3, with 15 bases in between. Per germline, CDR1 ENHRY and CDR2 SYGVKD.

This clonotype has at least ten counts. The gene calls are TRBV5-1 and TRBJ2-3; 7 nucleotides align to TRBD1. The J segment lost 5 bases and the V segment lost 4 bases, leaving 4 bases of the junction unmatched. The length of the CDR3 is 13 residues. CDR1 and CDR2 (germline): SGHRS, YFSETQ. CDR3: CASSRDSLDTQYF. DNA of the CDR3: TGCGCCAGCAGCCGGGACAGTTTAGATACGCAGTATTTT.

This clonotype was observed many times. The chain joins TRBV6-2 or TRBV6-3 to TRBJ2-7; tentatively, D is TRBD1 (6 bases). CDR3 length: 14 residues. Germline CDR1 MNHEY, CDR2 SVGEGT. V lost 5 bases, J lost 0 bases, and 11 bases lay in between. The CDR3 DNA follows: TGTGCCAGCAGTCGACAGGAGATCTCCTACGAGCAGTACTTC. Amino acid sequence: CASSRQEISYEQYF.

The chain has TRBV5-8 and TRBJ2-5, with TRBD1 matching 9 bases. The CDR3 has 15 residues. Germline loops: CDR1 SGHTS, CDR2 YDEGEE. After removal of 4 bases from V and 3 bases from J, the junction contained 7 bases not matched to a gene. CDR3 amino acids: CASSAGTGRKETQYF. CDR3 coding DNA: TGTGCCAGCAGCGCCGGGACAGGGCGGAAAGAGACCCAGTACTTC.

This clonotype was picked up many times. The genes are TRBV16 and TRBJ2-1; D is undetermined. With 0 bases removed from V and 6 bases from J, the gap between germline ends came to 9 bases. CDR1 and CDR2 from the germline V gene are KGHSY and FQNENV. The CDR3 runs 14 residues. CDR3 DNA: TGTGCCAGCAGCCAATCTACCGGGTTCAATGAGCAGTTCTTC. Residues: CASSQSTGFNEQFF.

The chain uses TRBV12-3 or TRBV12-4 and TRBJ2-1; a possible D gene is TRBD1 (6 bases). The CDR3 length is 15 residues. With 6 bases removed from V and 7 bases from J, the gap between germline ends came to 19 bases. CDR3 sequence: CASRHRLGAANEQFF. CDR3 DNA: TGTGCCAGCAGACACCGTTTGGGGGCGGCGAATGAGCAGTTCTTC.

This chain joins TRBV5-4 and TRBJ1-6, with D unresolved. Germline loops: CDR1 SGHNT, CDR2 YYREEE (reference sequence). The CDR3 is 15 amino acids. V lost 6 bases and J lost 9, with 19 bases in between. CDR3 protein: CASTTDGRVGSPLHF. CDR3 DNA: TGTGCCAGCACCACGGACGGCCGGGTGGGTTCACCCCTCCACTTT.

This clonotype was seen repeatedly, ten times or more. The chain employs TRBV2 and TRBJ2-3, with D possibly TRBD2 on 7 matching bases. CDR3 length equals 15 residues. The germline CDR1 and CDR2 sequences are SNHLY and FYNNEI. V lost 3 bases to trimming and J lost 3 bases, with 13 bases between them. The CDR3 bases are TGTGCCAGCAGTGAGAGGCGGGGGCCTACAGATACGCAGTATTTT. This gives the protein CASSERRGPTDTQYF. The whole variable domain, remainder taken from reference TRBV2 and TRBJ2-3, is EPEVTQTPSHQVTQMGQEVILRCVPISNHLYFYWYRQILGQKVEFLVSFYNNEISEKSEIFDDQFSVERPDGSNFTLKIRSTKLEDSAMYFCASSERRGPTDTQYFGPGTRLTVL.

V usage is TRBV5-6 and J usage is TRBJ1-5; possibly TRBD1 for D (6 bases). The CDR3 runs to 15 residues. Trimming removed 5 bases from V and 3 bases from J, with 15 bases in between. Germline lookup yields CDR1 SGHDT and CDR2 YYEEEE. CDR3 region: CASSKEGGYNQPQHF. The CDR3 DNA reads TGTGCCAGCAGTAAGGAGGGGGGGTACAATCAGCCCCAGCATTTT. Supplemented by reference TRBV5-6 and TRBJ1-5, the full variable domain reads DAGVTQSPTHLIKTRGQQVTLRCSPKSGHDTVSWYQQALGQGPQFIFQYYEEEERQRGNFPDRFSGHQFPNYSSELNVNALLLGDSALYLCASSKEGGYNQPQHFGDGTRLSIL.

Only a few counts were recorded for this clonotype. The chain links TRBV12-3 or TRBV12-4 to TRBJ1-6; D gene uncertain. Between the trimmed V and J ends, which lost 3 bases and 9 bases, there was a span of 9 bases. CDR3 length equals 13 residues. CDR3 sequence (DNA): TGTGCCAGCAGTTTGACCGAGGGTTCACCCCTCCACTTT. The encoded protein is CASSLTEGSPLHF.

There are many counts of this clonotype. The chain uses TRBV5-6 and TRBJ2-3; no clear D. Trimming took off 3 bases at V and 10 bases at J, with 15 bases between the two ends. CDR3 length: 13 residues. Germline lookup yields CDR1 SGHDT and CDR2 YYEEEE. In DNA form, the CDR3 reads TGTGCCAGCAGCTCACGACCTGGATCTGCGCAGTATTTT. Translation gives CASSSRPGSAQYF.

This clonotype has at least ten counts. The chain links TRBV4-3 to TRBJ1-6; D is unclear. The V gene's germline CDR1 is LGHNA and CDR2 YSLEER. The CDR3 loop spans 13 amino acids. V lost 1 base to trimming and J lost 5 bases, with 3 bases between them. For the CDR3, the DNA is TGCGCCAGCAGCCAAGTAAATAATTCACCCCTCCACTTT. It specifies CASSQVNNSPLHF.

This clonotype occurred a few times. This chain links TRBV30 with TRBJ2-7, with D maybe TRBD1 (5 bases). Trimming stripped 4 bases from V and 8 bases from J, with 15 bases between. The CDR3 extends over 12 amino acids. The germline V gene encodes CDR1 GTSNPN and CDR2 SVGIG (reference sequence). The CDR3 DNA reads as TGTGCCTGGAACTCGTGGGGCTCCAAGCAGTACGTC. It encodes CAWNSWGSKQYV.

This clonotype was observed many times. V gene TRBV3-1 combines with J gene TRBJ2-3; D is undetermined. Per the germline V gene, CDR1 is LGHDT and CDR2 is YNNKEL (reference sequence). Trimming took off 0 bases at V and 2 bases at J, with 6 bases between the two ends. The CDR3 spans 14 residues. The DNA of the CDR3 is TGTGCCAGCAGCCAAGAATTCCACACAGATACGCAGTATTTT. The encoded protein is CASSQEFHTDTQYF.

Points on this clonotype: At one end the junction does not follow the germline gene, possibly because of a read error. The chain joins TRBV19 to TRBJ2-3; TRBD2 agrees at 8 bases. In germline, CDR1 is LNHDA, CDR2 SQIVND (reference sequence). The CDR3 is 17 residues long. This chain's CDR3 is CASSIGGAGVSTDTLYF. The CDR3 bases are TGTGCCAGTAGTATTGGCGGAGCGGGAGTTAGCACAGATACGCTGTATTTT. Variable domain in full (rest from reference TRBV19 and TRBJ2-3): DGGITQSPKYLFRKEGQNVTLSCEQNLNHDAMYWYRQDPGQGLRLIYYSQIVNDFQKGDIAEGYSVSREKKESFPLTVTSAQKNPTAFYLCASSIGGAGVSTDTLYFGPGTRLTVL.

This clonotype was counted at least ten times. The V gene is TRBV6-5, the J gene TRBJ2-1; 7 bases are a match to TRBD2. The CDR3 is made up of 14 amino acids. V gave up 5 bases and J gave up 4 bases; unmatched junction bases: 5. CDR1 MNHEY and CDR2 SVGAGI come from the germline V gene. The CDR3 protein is CASSRTRRYNEQFF. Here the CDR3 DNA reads TGTGCCAGCAGTCGGACTAGAAGATACAATGAGCAGTTCTTC.

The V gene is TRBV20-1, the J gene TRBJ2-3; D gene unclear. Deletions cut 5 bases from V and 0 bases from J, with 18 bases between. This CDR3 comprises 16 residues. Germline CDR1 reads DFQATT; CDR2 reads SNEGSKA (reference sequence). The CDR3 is CSAGGVHSASTDTQYF. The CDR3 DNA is TGCAGTGCTGGTGGGGTGCACAGCGCTAGCACAGATACGCAGTATTTT.